This TCR beta chain came from a study of cytomegalovirus exposure and HLA in healthy donors. Regarding the study as a whole: An ancestry cluster, one associated with Asian ancestry, reportedly showed fewer N-insertions than the approximately 670-donor mean in a later analysis. TCR beta sequences reportedly predicted most subjects' HLA-A and HLA-B alleles accurately. The authors listed 180 or so TCR beta chains as cytomegalovirus-associated.

When sampled, the donors appeared nominally healthy, though they likely had unrecorded immune exposures. The PCR used 60 Vbeta and 13 Jbeta primers. Here immunoSEQ multiplex PCR was the method, and the copy in TCRdb shows in-frame clones only, minus some. Of roughly 190,000 clones in the sample, over 60% were seen once. Germline V gene sequence: CDR1 SGHRS, CDR2 YFSETQ. There are 15 residues in the CDR3. Trimming took 3 bases from V and 5 from J; bases not matched to a gene: 5. Concerning this clone: Its cognate antigen is unknown.

Sequencing was performed on PBMCs. The chain carries TRBV5-1 and TRBJ1-4, with TRBD1 matching 9 bases. The sequence was collected from a woman aged 45-59 years in good health and CMV-seronegative. CDR3: CASSSEGTGNEKLFF. DNA for the CDR3: TGCGCCAGCAGCTCCGAAGGGACAGGGAATGAAAAACTGTTTTTT.